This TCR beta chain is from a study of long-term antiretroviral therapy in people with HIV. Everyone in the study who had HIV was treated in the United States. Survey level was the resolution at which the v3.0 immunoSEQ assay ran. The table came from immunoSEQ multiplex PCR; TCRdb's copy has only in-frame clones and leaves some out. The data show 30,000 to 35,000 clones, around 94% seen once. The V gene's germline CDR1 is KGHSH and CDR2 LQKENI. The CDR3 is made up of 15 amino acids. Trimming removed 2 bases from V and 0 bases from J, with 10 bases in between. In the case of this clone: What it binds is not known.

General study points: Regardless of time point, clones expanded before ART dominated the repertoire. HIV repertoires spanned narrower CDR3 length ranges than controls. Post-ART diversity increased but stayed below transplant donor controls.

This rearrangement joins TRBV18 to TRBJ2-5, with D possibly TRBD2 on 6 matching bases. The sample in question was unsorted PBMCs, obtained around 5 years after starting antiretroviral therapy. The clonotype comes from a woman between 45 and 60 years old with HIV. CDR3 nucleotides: TGTGCCAGCTCACCATTACGGGAGTACCAAGAGACCCAGTACTTC. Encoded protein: CASSPLREYQETQYF.